Listed here is a single T cell receptor (beta chain). The data stem from a study of siplizumab effects on memory and regulatory T cells. CDR3 length: 16 amino acids. Germline-derived CDR1 and CDR2 are SGHTA and FQGNSA. The junction had 0 bases not matched to a gene; V was cut back by 0 bases and J by 1 base. For a few donor pairs, CD4+ naive/memory and CD8+ naive/effector-memory/TEMRA unstimulated subsets were also sequenced. The assay was immunoSEQ multiplex PCR, and TCRdb's table has in-frame clones only and misses some. The sample yields roughly 100,000 clones, 95% to 97% seen once. The chain carries TRBV7-2 and TRBJ2-3, with 11 bases matching TRBD2. Sequenced input: naive CD4+ T cells sorted from blood. The receptor comes from a human donor in good health. In DNA, the CDR3 is TGTGCCAGCAGCTTAGCACTAGCGGGAGGCACAGATACGCAGTATTTT. Its translation: CASSLALAGGTDTQYF.